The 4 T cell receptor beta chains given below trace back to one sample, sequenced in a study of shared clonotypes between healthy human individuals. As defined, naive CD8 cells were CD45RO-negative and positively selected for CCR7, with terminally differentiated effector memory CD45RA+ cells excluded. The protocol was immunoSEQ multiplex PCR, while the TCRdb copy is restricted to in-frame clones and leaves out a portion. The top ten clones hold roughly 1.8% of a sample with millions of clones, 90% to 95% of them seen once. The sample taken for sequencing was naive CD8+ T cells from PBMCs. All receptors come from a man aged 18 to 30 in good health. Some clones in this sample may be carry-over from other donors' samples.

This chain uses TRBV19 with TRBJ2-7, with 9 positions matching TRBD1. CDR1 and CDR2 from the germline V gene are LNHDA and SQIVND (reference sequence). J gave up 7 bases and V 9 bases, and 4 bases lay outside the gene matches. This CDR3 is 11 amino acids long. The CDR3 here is CASSQGAEQYF. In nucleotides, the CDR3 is TGTGCCAGCTCACAGGGGGCAGAGCAGTACTTC. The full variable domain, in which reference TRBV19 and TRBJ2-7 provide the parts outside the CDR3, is DGGITQSPKYLFRKEGQNVTLSCEQNLNHDAMYWYRQDPGQGLRLIYYSQIVNDFQKGDIAEGYSVSREKKESFPLTVTSAQKNPTAFYLCASSQGAEQYFGPGTRLTVT.

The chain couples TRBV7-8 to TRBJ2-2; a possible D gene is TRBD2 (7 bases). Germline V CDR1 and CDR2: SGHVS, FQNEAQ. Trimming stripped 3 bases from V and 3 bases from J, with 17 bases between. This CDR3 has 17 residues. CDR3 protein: CASSFRGASLDTGELFF. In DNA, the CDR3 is TGTGCCAGCAGCTTTCGGGGGGCATCCTTGGACACCGGGGAGCTGTTTTTT.

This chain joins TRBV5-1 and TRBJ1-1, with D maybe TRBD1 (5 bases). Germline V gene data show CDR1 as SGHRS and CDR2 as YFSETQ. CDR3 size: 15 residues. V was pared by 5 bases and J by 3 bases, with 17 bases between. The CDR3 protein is CASSASQGADTEAFF. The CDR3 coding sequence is TGCGCCAGCAGTGCCTCCCAAGGGGCCGACACTGAAGCTTTCTTT. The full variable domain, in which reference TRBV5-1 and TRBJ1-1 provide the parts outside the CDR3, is KAGVTQTPRYLIKTRGQQVTLSCSPISGHRSVSWYQQTPGQGLQFLFEYFSETQRNKGNFPGRFSGRQFSNSRSEMNVSTLELGDSALYLCASSASQGADTEAFFGQGTRLTVV.

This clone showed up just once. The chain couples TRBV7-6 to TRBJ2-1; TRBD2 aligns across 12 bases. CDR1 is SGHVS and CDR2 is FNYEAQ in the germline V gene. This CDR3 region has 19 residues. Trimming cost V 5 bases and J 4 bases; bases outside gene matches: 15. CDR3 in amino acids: CASSPRPPTSGRPYNEQFF. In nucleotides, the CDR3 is TGTGCCAGCAGCCCACGTCCCCCGACTAGCGGGAGACCTTACAATGAGCAGTTCTTC.